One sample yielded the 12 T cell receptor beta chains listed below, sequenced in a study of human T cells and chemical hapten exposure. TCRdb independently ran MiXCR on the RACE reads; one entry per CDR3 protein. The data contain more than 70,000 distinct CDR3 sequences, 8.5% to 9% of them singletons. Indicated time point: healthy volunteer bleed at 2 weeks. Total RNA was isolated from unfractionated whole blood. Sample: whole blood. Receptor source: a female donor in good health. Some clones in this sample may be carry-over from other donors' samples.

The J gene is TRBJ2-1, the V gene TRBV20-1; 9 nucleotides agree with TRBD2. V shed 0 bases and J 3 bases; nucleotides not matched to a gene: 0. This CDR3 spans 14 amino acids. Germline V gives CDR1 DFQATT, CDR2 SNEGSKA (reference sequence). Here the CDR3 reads CSARDSGSYNEQFF. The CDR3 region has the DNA TGCAGTGCTAGAGATAGCGGGAGCTACAATGAGCAGTTCTTC.

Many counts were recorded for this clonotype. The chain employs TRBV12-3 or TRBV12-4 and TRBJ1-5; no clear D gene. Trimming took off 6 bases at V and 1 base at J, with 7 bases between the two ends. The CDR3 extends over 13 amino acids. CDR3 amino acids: CASSSDSNQPQHF. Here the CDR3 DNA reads TGTGCCAGCAGCTCGGACAGCAATCAGCCCCAGCATTTT.

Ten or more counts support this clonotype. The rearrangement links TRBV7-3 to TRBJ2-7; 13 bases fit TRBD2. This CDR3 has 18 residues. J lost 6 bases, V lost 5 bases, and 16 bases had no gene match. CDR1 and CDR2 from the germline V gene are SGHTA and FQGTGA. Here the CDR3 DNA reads TGTGCCAGCAGCCAATCATCGACTAGCGGGAGGTCTTCTTTCGAGCAGTACTTC. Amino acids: CASSQSSTSGRSSFEQYF.

The CDR3 bases are TGTGCCAGCAGGGAAACGGGACTAGCGGGAGTGGATACGCAGTATTTT. Its protein product is CASRETGLAGVDTQYF. The chain has TRBV6-5 and TRBJ2-3; TRBD2 agrees at 14 bases. Germline CDR1 and CDR2: MNHEY and SVGAGI. With 6 bases clipped from V and 6 bases from J, the junction kept 8 bases outside the gene matches. The CDR3 sequence is 16 residues long.

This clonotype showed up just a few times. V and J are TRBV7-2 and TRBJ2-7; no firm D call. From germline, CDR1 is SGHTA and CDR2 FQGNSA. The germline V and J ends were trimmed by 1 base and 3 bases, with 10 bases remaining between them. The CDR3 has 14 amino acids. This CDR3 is CASSLDIEYYEQYF. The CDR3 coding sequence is TGTGCCAGCAGCTTAGACATCGAATACTACGAGCAGTACTTC.

The CDR3 DNA sequence: TGTGCCAGCAGTATCGAAAACACAGATACGCAGTATTTT. The encoded protein is CASSIENTDTQYF. J is TRBJ2-3 and V is TRBV28; D is ambiguous. Per germline, CDR1 MDHEN and CDR2 SYDVKM. The CDR3 is 13 amino acids. V lost 5 bases and J lost 2, with 8 bases in between.

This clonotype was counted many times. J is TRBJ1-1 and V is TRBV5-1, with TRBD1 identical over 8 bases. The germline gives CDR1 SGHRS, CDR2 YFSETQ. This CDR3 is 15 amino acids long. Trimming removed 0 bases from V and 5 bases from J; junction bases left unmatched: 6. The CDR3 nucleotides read TGCGCCAGCAGCTTGGGGACAGGGCTGATTACTGAAGCTTTCTTT. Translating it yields CASSLGTGLITEAFF.

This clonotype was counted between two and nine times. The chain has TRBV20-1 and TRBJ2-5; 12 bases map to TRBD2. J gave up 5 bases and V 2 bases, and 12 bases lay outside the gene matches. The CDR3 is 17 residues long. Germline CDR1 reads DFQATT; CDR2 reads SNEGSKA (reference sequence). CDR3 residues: CSARRTTSGSIRETQYF. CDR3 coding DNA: TGCAGTGCTAGACGCACGACTAGCGGGAGCATAAGGGAGACCCAGTACTTC.

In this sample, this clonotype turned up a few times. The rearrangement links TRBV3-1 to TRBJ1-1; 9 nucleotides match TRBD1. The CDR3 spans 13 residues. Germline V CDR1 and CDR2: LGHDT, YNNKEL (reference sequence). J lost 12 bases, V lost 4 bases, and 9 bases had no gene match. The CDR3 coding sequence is TGTGCCAGCAGCCTGACCGGGGACAGGGAAACTTTCTTT. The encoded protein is CASSLTGDRETFF. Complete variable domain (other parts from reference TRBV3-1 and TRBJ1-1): DTAVSQTPKYLVTQMGNDKSIKCEQNLGHDTMYWYKQDSKKFLKIMFSYNNKELIINETVPNRFSPKSPDKAHLNLHINSLELGDSAVYFCASSLTGDRETFFGQGTRLTVV.

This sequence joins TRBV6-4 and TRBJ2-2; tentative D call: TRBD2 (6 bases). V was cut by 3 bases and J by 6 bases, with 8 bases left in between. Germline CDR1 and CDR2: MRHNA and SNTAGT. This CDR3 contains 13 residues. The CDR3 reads CASSDWEAGELFF. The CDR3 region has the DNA TGTGCCAGCAGTGATTGGGAGGCCGGGGAGCTGTTTTTT.

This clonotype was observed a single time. The CDR3 protein is CASSQGAGTSGTDTQYF. The CDR3 DNA sequence: TGCGCCAGCAGCCAAGGGGCCGGTACTAGCGGCACAGATACGCAGTATTTT. V and J are TRBV4-3 and TRBJ2-3, with 7 bases lining up with TRBD2. Per the germline V gene, CDR1 is LGHNA and CDR2 is YSLEER. Trimming at V came to 1 base and at J to 1 base, leaving 8 bases not matched to a gene. The CDR3 length is 17 residues.

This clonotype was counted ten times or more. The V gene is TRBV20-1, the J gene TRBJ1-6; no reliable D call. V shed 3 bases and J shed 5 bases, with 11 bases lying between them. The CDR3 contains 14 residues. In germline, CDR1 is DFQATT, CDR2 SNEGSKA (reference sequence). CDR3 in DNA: TGCAGTGCTAGCTCGGGGAGAAATAATTCACCCCTCCACTTT. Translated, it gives CSASSGRNNSPLHF.